This TCR beta chain was documented in a study of blood T cell repertoires in COVID-19. As for the study in general: PBMCs, B-cell-depleted T cells, or T cells were the source of the cDNA or gDNA that made up the material.

How the authors handled the data: Estimation of nucleated cell counts was performed using reference gene primer amplification. Sequenced by immunoSEQ multiplex PCR; TCRdb stores in-frame clones only, minus some. Clone size and the V and J calls come from that table; the DNA yielded D and trimming. The data show about 250,000 clones, about 86% seen once. Germline-derived CDR1 and CDR2 are MNHEY and SMNVEV (reference sequence). This CDR3 has 16 amino acids. The V and J ends lost 1 base and 6 bases, in that order; junction bases with no gene match: 4. The chain joins TRBV27 to TRBJ2-3; 13 positions match TRBD2. The TCR comes from a man at least 80 years old with acute or convalescent COVID-19. The material sequenced was peripheral blood. As DNA, the CDR3 is TGTGCCAGCAGTTTATACGGACTAGCGGGAGATGATACGCAGTATTTT. This translates into CASSLYGLAGDDTQYF.